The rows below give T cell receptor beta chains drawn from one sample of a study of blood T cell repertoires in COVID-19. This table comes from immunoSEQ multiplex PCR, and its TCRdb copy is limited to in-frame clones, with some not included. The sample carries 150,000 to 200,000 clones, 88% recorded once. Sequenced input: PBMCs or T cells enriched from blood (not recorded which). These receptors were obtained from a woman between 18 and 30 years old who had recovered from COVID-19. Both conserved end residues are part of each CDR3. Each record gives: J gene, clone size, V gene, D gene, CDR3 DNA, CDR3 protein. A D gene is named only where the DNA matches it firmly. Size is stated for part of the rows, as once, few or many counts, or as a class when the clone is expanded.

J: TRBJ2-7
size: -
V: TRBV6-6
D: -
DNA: TGTGCCAGCAGTTACTCGAGGGCGGTGGATTCCTACGAGCAGTACTTC
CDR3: CASSYSRAVDSYEQYF

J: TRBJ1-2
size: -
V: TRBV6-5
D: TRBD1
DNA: TGTGCCAGCAGTCCCCGACAGGGAGGTGACTATGGCTACACCTTC
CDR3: CASSPRQGGDYGYTF

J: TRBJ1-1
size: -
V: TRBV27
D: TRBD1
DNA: TGTGCCAGCAGCACAGGGGGAGGTTTGAACACTGAAGCTTTCTTT
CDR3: CASSTGGGLNTEAFF

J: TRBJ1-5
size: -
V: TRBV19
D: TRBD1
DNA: TGTGCCAGTAGTACCCTGGACAGGCTCAATCAGCCCCAGCATTTT
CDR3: CASSTLDRLNQPQHF

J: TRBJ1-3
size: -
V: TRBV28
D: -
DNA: TGTGCCAGCAGTTTAGTGGGGGCTAGCTCTGGAAACACCATATATTTT
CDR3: CASSLVGASSGNTIYF

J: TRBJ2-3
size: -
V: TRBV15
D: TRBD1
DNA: TGTGCCACCAGCAGATATTCTCCGGGGACAGGGGGCGCAGATACGCAGTATTTT
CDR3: CATSRYSPGTGGADTQYF

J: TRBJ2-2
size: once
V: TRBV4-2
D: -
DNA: TGTGCCAGCAGCCAGGAAGGGGGGGGAAACACCGGGGAGCTGTTTTTT
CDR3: CASSQEGGGNTGELFF

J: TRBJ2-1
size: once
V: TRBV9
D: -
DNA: TGTGCCAGCAGCACTTCCTCTTTCGTAAACAATGAGCAGTTCTTC
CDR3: CASSTSSFVNNEQFF

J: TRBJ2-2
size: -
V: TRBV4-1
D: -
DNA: TGCGCCAGCAGCCAAGCTAATCGACTCGAAGGTGGCGGGGAGCTGTTTTTT
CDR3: CASSQANRLEGGGELFF

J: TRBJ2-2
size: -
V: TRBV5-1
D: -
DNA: TGCGCCAGCAGCTGGGAAGGGGGGAACACCGGGGAGCTGTTTTTT
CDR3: CASSWEGGNTGELFF

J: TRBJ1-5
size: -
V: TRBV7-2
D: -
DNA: TGTGCCAGCAGCTTATTTCCCGAGCAGGAGCCCCAGCATTTT
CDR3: CASSLFPEQEPQHF

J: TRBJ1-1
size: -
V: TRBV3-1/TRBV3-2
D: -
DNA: TGTGCCAGCAGCTCACCACGGGACTATGCTTATGAAGCTTTCTTT
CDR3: CASSSPRDYAYEAFF

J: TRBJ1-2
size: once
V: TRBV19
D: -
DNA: TGTGCCAGTAGTGGGCCACAGGATCGGTATGGCTACACCTTC
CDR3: CASSGPQDRYGYTF